This T cell receptor (beta chain) was sequenced during a study of Ad26.COV2.S vaccination and SARS-CoV-2 variants. General observations from the study: Placebo recipients trailed vaccine recipients in spike-specific TCR breadth. Substantial breadth was reportedly displayed by spike-specific CD8+ and CD4+ T cell responses after vaccination.

The table came from immunoSEQ multiplex PCR; TCRdb's copy has only in-frame clones and leaves some out. The sample contains about 350,000 clones, about 91% of which appear only once. The CDR3 has 15 amino acids. This clone was detected once. Its antigen is undetermined. The TCR sequence derives from a human donor who had recovered from COVID-19. This chain uses TRBV21-1 with TRBJ1-5. TRBV21-1 counts as a pseudogene. Sequenced material: peripheral blood, taken after recovery from COVID-19. CDR3 residues: CASSRGEGALWPQHF. The DNA for the CDR3 is TGTGCCAGCAGCAGGGGGGAGGGGGCCTTATGGCCCCAGCATTTT.